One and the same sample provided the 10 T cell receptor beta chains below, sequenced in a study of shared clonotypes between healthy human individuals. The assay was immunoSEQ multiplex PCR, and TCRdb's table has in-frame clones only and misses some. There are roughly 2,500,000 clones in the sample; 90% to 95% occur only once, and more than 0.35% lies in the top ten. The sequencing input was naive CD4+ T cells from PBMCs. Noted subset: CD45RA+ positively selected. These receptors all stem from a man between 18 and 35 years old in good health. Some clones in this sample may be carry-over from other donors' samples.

This chain's CDR3 is CASSLPQALNTEAFF. CDR3 nucleotide sequence: TGCGCCAGCAGCTTACCCCAGGCGCTGAACACTGAAGCTTTCTTT. The V and J genes are TRBV5-1 and TRBJ1-1; D gene unclear. The CDR3 consists of 15 residues. CDR1 is SGHRS, CDR2 YFSETQ, per germline. V was shortened by 2 bases and J by 0 bases, with 11 bases between the two germline ends.

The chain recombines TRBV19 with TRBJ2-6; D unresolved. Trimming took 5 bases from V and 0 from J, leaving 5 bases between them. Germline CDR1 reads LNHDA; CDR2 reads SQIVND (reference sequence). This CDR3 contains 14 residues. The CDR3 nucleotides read TGTGCCAGTAGTGTCCTCTCTGGGGCCAACGTCCTGACTTTC. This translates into CASSVLSGANVLTF.

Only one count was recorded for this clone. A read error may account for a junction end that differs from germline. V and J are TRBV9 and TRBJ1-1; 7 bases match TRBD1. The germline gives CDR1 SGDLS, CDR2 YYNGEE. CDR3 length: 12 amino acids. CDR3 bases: TGTGCCAGCAGCGTAGAGGGAGGGGGCGCGCTGTTT. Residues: CASSVEGGGALF. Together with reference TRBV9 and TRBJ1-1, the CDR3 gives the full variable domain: DSGVTQTPKHLITATGQRVTLRCSPRSGDLSVYWYQQSLDQGLQFLIQYYNGEERAKGNILERFSAQQFPDLHSELNLSSLELGDSALYFCASSVEGGGALFGQGTRLTVV.

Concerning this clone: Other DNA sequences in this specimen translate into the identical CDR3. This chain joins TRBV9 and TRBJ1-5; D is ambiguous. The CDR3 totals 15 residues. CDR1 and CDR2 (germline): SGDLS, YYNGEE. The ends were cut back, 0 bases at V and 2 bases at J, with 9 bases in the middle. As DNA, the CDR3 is TGTGCCAGCAGCGTAGGTAGCGGGGGCAATCAGCCCCAGCATTTT. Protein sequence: CASSVGSGGNQPQHF.

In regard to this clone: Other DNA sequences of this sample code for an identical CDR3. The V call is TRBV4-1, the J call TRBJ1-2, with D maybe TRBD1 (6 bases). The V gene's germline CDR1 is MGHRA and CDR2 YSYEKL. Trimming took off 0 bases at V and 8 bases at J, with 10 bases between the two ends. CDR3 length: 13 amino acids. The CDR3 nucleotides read TGCGCCAGCAGCCAAGAAGGGGGGCGAGGCTACACCTTC. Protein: CASSQEGGRGYTF.

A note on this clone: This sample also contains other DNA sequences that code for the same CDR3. For the CDR3, the DNA is TGCGCCAGCAGCTTGGGGTTAGCGGGAACCTACGAGCAGTACTTC. Its protein is CASSLGLAGTYEQYF. The chain couples TRBV5-1 to TRBJ2-7; 8 nucleotides line up with TRBD2. CDR1 is SGHRS and CDR2 is YFSETQ in the germline V gene. This CDR3 is 15 amino acids long. V was clipped by 0 bases and J by 2 bases; unmatched bases: 4. Drawing the rest from reference TRBV5-1 and TRBJ2-7, the complete variable domain is KAGVTQTPRYLIKTRGQQVTLSCSPISGHRSVSWYQQTPGQGLQFLFEYFSETQRNKGNFPGRFSGRQFSNSRSEMNVSTLELGDSALYLCASSLGLAGTYEQYFGPGTRLTVT.

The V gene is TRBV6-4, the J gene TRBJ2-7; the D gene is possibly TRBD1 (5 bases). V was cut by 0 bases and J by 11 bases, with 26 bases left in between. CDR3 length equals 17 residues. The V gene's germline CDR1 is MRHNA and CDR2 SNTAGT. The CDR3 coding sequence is TGTGCCAGCAGTGACTCGAAGGTTCGAGCAGGGTCATCGGTTAAGTACTTC. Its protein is CASSDSKVRAGSSVKYF.

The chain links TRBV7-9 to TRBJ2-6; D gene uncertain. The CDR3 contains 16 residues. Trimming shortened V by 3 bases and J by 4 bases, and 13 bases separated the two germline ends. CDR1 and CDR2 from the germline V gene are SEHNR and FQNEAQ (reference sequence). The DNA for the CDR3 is TGTGCCAGCAGCTTTCTATTGATTCCCGGGGCCAACGTCCTGACTTTC. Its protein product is CASSFLLIPGANVLTF.

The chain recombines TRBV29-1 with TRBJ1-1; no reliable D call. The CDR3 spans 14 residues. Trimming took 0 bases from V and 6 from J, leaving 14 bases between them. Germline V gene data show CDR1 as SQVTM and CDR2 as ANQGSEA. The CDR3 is CSVEDGWRQPEAFF. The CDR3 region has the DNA TGCAGCGTTGAAGATGGGTGGCGGCAGCCTGAAGCTTTCTTT.

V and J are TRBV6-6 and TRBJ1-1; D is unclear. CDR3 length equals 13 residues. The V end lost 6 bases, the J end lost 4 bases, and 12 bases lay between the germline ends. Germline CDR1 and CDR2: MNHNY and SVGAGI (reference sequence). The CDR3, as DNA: TGTGCCAGCAGGAAAAACGGTGGCACTGAAGCTTTCTTT. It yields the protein CASRKNGGTEAFF.